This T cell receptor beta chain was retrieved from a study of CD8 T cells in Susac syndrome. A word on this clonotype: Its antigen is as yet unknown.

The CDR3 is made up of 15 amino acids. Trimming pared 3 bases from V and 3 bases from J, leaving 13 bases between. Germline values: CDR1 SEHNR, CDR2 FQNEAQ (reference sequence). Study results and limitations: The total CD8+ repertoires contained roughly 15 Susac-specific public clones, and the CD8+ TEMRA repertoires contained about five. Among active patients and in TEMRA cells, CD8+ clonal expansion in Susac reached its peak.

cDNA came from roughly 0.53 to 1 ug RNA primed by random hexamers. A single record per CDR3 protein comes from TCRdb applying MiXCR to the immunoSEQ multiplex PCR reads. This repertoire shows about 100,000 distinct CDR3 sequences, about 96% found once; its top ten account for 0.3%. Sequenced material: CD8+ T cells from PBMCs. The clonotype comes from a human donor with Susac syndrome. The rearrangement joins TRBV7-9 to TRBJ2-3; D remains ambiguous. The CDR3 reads CASSFLQRETDTQYF. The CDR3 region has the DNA TGTGCCAGCAGCTTCTTACAGCGAGAAACAGATACGCAGTATTTT. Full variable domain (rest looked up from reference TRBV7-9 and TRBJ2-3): DTGVSQNPRHKITKRGQNVTFRCDPISEHNRLYWYRQTLGQGPEFLTYFQNEAQLEKSRLLSDRFSAERPKGSFSTLEIQRTEQGDSAMYLCASSFLQRETDTQYFGPGTRLTVL.